Sequencing of this TCR beta chain was carried out in a study of T cells in localized non-small cell lung cancer. Points from the study as a whole: Higher adjacent-lung clonality was associated with shorter survival.

TCRdb's table, derived via immunoSEQ multiplex PCR, lists solely in-frame clones and lacks some. Among around 19,000 clones listed, 87% were seen once. A note on this clone: Its antigen is not identified.

The sample consisted of PBMCs, taken before any cancer treatment. This clonotype originated in a man between 40 and 69 years old with stage II squamous cell lung carcinoma.

The DNA of the CDR3 is TGTGCCAGCAGCTTGGCAGACTACAATGAGCAGTTCTTC. Translating gives CASSLADYNEQFF. The chain employs TRBV5-6 and TRBJ2-1; D unclear. The germline gives CDR1 SGHDT, CDR2 YYEEEE. V was clipped by 0 bases and J by 3 bases, with 4 bases between them. This CDR3 has 13 residues.